A single sample gave rise to the 25 T cell receptor beta chains below, sequenced in a study of Graves' ophthalmopathy and Graves' hyperthyroidism. Amplification of the TCR beta CDR3 regions used RNA transcripts (as template). Amplification began with first-round RT-PCR using HTBI primers, then second-round multiplex PCR was performed. MiXCR, run by TCRdb on the multiplex PCR reads, gives a single entry per CDR3 protein. The sample carries roughly 400,000 distinct CDR3 sequences, approximately 18% recorded once. Sequencing input: peripheral blood. Receptors originate from an adult woman with stable Graves' hyperthyroidism.

V and J are TRBV19 and TRBJ1-5; tentative D call: TRBD1 (5 bases). The CDR3 contains 17 residues. The germline V and J ends were trimmed by 7 bases and 5 bases, with 24 bases remaining between them. The V gene's germline CDR1 is LNHDA and CDR2 SQIVND (reference sequence). The DNA for the CDR3 is TGTGCCAGTACTTATTGGAGGGGAGGGAAGGAGGATCAGCCCCAGCATTTT. Protein product: CASTYWRGGKEDQPQHF.

The V gene is TRBV6-2 or TRBV6-3, the J gene TRBJ2-7; D not certain. The V and J ends lost 10 bases and 6 bases respectively, with 13 bases between them. The V gene's germline CDR1 is MNHEY and CDR2 SVGEGT. The CDR3 is 11 amino acids. CDR3 bases: TGTGCCACGAGCGCCTATAGCGAGCAGTACTTC. Its translation: CATSAYSEQYF.

The table lists this clonotype with many counts. The rearrangement links TRBV6-1 to TRBJ1-6, with a weak D call TRBD1 (5 bases). CDR3 length: 13 amino acids. The germline V and J ends were trimmed by 3 bases and 12 bases, with 12 bases remaining between them. Germline lookup yields CDR1 MNHNS and CDR2 SASEGT. The CDR3 sequence: CASSDGTAIPLHF. The CDR3 region has the DNA TGTGCCAGCAGTGACGGGACGGCCATACCCCTCCACTTT.

In its sample, this clonotype was seen a few times. A junction end diverges from the germline sequence, so it may reflect a read error. This rearrangement joins TRBV20-1 to TRBJ2-4, with D maybe TRBD2 (6 bases). The CDR3 is made up of 19 amino acids. Germline V gene data show CDR1 as DFQATT and CDR2 as SNEGSKA (reference sequence). Here the CDR3 reads CSARDLGGTRDLAKNIKYF. CDR3 nucleotide sequence: TGCAGTGCTAGAGATCTGGGGGGTACGAGGGACCTAGCCAAAAACATTAAGTACTTC.

This clonotype came up many times. The gene calls are TRBV6-2 or TRBV6-3 and TRBJ1-1; 9 positions agree with TRBD1. The CDR3 is 15 residues long. V shed 4 bases and J 7 bases; nucleotides not matched to a gene: 10. Germline assignment: CDR1 MNHEY and CDR2 SVGEGT. The CDR3 sequence: CASSFRDREGDEAFF. The CDR3 DNA reads TGTGCCAGCAGTTTTCGGGACAGGGAAGGGGATGAAGCTTTCTTT.

This clonotype was recorded many times. The V call is TRBV19, the J call TRBJ1-5; D may be TRBD1 (5 bases). The CDR3 sequence is 13 residues long. With 1 base removed from V and 6 bases from J, the gap between germline ends came to 7 bases. Germline V gene sequence: CDR1 LNHDA, CDR2 SQIVND (reference sequence). The CDR3 here is CASSIGQPQPQHF. In DNA, the CDR3 is TGTGCCAGTAGTATAGGACAGCCTCAGCCCCAGCATTTT.

The genes are TRBV5-1 and TRBJ2-4; no clear D gene. The V and J ends lost 3 bases and 0 bases respectively, with 16 bases between them. The germline gives CDR1 SGHRS, CDR2 YFSETQ. This CDR3 spans 17 amino acids. The CDR3 is CASSSTEQSLAKNIQYF. The CDR3 DNA is TGCGCCAGCAGCTCGACCGAACAGAGCTTAGCCAAAAACATTCAGTACTTC.

As DNA, the CDR3 is TGTGCCAGCAGTTTATACTCCAAGAGGAACACTGAAGCTTTCTTT. Translation: CASSLYSKRNTEAFF. This chain uses TRBV12-3 or TRBV12-4 with TRBJ1-1; D gene unclear. The germline V and J ends were trimmed by 2 bases and 1 base, with 11 bases remaining between them. The CDR3 extends over 15 amino acids.

V and J are TRBV18 and TRBJ2-5; D remains ambiguous. In germline, CDR1 is KGHSH, CDR2 LQKENI. Trimming stripped 5 bases from V and 2 bases from J, with 12 bases between. This CDR3 region has 14 residues. The CDR3 loop is CASSSSLGQETQYF. CDR3 sequence (DNA): TGTGCCAGCTCATCGTCATTGGGGCAAGAGACCCAGTACTTC.

Ten or more counts support this clonotype. The chain employs TRBV12-3 or TRBV12-4 and TRBJ1-5, with no clear D. V gave up 6 bases and J gave up 5 bases, with 11 bases separating them. CDR3 length equals 13 residues. The DNA of the CDR3 is TGTGCCAGCAGCCTACGGGTAGATCAGCCCCAGCATTTT. Protein sequence: CASSLRVDQPQHF.

To note about this clonotype: The junction and the germline gene differ at one end; a read error may be behind it. The chain uses TRBV20-1 and TRBJ2-2; a weak D match, TRBD2 (5 bases). Germline V gene lookup returns CDR1 DFQATT and CDR2 SNEGSKA (reference sequence). The CDR3 is made up of 13 amino acids. This CDR3 is CSAILGNTGELLF. The CDR3 DNA reads TGCAGTGCTATCCTCGGGAACACCGGGGAGCTGTTGTTT.

The chain combines TRBV28 with TRBJ2-5; TRBD2 aligns across 8 bases. CDR3 length: 15 amino acids. Trimming removed 2 bases from V and 0 bases from J; junction bases left unmatched: 2. From germline, CDR1 is MDHEN and CDR2 SYDVKM. The CDR3 region is CASSLTSGHQETQYF. The CDR3 DNA is TGTGCCAGCAGTTTAACTAGCGGACACCAAGAGACCCAGTACTTC. The full variable domain, with the rest looked up from reference TRBV28 and TRBJ2-5, is DVKVTQSSRYLVKRTGEKVFLECVQDMDHENMFWYRQDPGLGLRLIYFSYDVKMKEKGDIPEGYSVSREKKERFSLILESASTNQTSMYLCASSLTSGHQETQYFGPGTRLLVL.

This clonotype has a count of ten or more. This sequence joins TRBV30 and TRBJ1-1; D unclear. The CDR3 runs to 13 residues. V lost 3 bases, J lost 5 bases, and 13 bases lay in between. Germline CDR1 reads GTSNPN; CDR2 reads SVGIG (reference sequence). The CDR3 sequence: CAWRAAIGTEAFF. As DNA, the CDR3 is TGTGCCTGGAGGGCCGCGATCGGAACTGAAGCTTTCTTT.

This clonotype was observed many times. The rearrangement uses TRBV6-2 or TRBV6-3 and TRBJ1-2; D possibly corresponds to TRBD1 (6 bases). Germline CDR1 is MNHEY and CDR2 is SVGEGT. With 8 bases removed from V and 3 bases from J, the gap between germline ends came to 10 bases. The CDR3 sequence is 12 residues long. The CDR3 here is CASWGLDYGYTF. For the CDR3, the DNA is TGTGCCAGCTGGGGGCTTGACTATGGCTACACCTTC.

This clonotype was picked up a small number of times. The V call is TRBV29-1, the J call TRBJ2-5; weak D call: TRBD1 (6 bases). Trimming took 5 bases from V and 5 from J, leaving 18 bases between them. CDR1 SQVTM and CDR2 ANQGSEA come from the germline V gene. This CDR3 comprises 14 residues. CDR3 sequence reads: CSVQDRNTGETQYF. The CDR3 DNA follows: TGCAGCGTTCAGGACAGAAACACCGGGGAGACCCAGTACTTC.

This clonotype was found many times. The chain joins TRBV6-1 to TRBJ1-2; D is ambiguous. The CDR3 covers 15 residues. The V gene's germline CDR1 is MNHNS and CDR2 SASEGT. V lost 6 bases to trimming and J lost 2 bases, with 16 bases between them. CDR3 DNA: TGTGCCAGCAGCCTAGGACTCACGGTGAACTATGGCTACACCTTC. Translated, it gives CASSLGLTVNYGYTF.

This clonotype was seen repeatedly, ten times or more. The CDR3 region is CASSEWTGANYGYTF. CDR3 DNA sequence: TGTGCCAGCAGTGAATGGACAGGGGCTAACTATGGCTACACCTTC. The chain is built from TRBV25-1 and TRBJ1-2; 9 nucleotides agree with TRBD1. Per germline, CDR1 MGHDK and CDR2 SYGVNS. The V segment lost 1 base and the J segment 0 bases; nucleotides outside the gene matches: 0. The CDR3 contains 15 residues.

This clonotype has at least ten counts. The chain has TRBV5-1 and TRBJ2-7; a possible D gene is TRBD1 (6 bases). The V end lost 0 bases, the J end lost 2 bases, and 15 bases lay between the germline ends. Germline V gene sequence: CDR1 SGHRS, CDR2 YFSETQ. The CDR3 sequence is 16 residues long. The CDR3 here is CASSLGSFNRAYEQYF. For the CDR3, the DNA is TGCGCCAGCAGCTTGGGGAGTTTCAACAGGGCCTACGAGCAGTACTTC.

There are many counts of this clonotype. The J gene is TRBJ2-7, the V gene TRBV7-3; no clear D gene. V was shortened by 4 bases and J by 6 bases, with 13 bases between the two germline ends. The CDR3 runs 13 residues. Germline-derived CDR1 and CDR2 are SGHTA and FQGTGA. The DNA of the CDR3 is TGTGCCAGCAGCTCCGGAAGTGAAGGCGAGCAGTACTTC. Translation gives CASSSGSEGEQYF.

The table lists this clonotype with many counts. The V gene is TRBV6-5, the J gene TRBJ1-2, with a weak D call TRBD1 (6 bases). This CDR3 is built from 15 residues. V shed 6 bases and J shed 0 bases, with 14 bases lying between them. Germline-derived CDR1 and CDR2 are MNHEY and SVGAGI. The CDR3 is CASRYSTGSNYGYTF. Here the CDR3 DNA reads TGTGCCAGCAGATATTCGACAGGTTCTAACTATGGCTACACCTTC.

This clonotype was counted ten times or more. The CDR3 nucleotides are TGTGCCAGTAGTATTACTTTCAGCGGAATTGGTCAGCCCCAGCATTTT. This codes for CASSITFSGIGQPQHF. The V gene is TRBV19, the J gene TRBJ1-5; D is ambiguous. Germline V gives CDR1 LNHDA, CDR2 SQIVND (reference sequence). Trimming took 3 bases from V and 6 from J, leaving 18 bases between them. CDR3 size: 16 residues.

This clonotype was counted ten times or more. The chain recombines TRBV18 with TRBJ1-2; D is unclear. The V and J ends lost 5 bases and 3 bases respectively, with 13 bases between them. CDR1 is KGHSH and CDR2 is LQKENI in the germline V gene. The CDR3 spans 14 residues. This chain's CDR3 is CASSSLSYDYGYTF. In DNA form, the CDR3 reads TGTGCCAGCTCATCGTTGTCGTATGACTATGGCTACACCTTC. Combining the CDR3 with reference TRBV18 and TRBJ1-2 gives the whole variable domain NAGVMQNPRHLVRRRGQEARLRCSPMKGHSHVYWYRQLPEEGLKFMVYLQKENIIDESGMPKERFSAEFPKEGPSILRIQQVVRGDSAAYFCASSSLSYDYGYTFGSGTRLTVV.

This clonotype was counted many times. The rearrangement joins TRBV6-1 to TRBJ2-5; TRBD2 agrees at 7 bases. The V and J ends lost 5 bases and 7 bases, in that order; junction bases with no gene match: 13. Germline CDR1 MNHNS, CDR2 SASEGT. The CDR3 runs to 15 residues. Written as DNA, the CDR3 is TGTGCCAGCAGTCCCGGGACTACCTTACAAAGGACCCAGTACTTC. Translated: CASSPGTTLQRTQYF.

Only a few counts were recorded for this clonotype. This sequence joins TRBV20-1 and TRBJ1-1; D remains unclear. Germline V gene lookup returns CDR1 DFQATT and CDR2 SNEGSKA (reference sequence). CDR3 length: 16 residues. V was trimmed by 0 bases and J by 2 bases, leaving 16 bases between them. CDR3 DNA: TGCAGTGCTAGAGATCGAAGACTCTCTGGAAACACTGAAGCTTTCTTT. Protein sequence: CSARDRRLSGNTEAFF.

This clonotype was picked up many times. V is TRBV15 and J is TRBJ2-5; a weak D match, TRBD2 (6 bases). Germline V gene data show CDR1 as LNHNV and CDR2 as YYDKDF (reference sequence). V gave up 3 bases and J gave up 1 base, with 18 bases separating them. The CDR3 has 17 amino acids. The CDR3 protein is CATSRTFSGRLQETQYF. The CDR3 DNA follows: TGTGCCACCAGCAGGACTTTTAGTGGGAGGCTCCAAGAGACCCAGTACTTC.